Detailed here is one T cell receptor beta chain. The source of the sample is a study of response to subunit inactivated influenza vaccine. Trimming removed 3 bases from V and 4 bases from J, with 7 bases in between. The CDR3 is made up of 12 amino acids. From the RT-PCR reads, TCRdb called clonotypes with MiXCR, one entry per CDR3 protein. Found here are fewer than 250,000 distinct CDR3 sequences, over 13% of them singletons; the top ten hold about 28%. Sequenced here: CD8+ T cells sorted from PBMCs, sampled 5 days after vaccination. The source of this sequence is a man aged 50-59 years who received an inactivated influenza vaccine. J is TRBJ2-7 and V is TRBV12-3 or TRBV12-4; D remains ambiguous. The DNA of the CDR3 is TGTGCCAGCAGTTTGCAGGAGTACGAGCAGTACTTC. Translation: CASSLQEYEQYF.